Sequencing of this T cell receptor (beta chain) was carried out in a study of blood T cell repertoires in COVID-19. TCRdb's copy holds only in-frame clones and misses some; the assay was immunoSEQ multiplex PCR. The data contain about 68,000 clones, approximately 92% of them singletons. Trimming left V 2 bases short and J 10 bases short, with 8 bases between. Germline CDR1 is SGHAT and CDR2 is FQNNGV. This CDR3 is 11 amino acids long. The chain joins TRBV11-2 to TRBJ1-1, with D unclear. The sequence was obtained from a middle-aged man with active COVID-19. The material sequenced was peripheral blood. The CDR3, as DNA: TGTGCCAGCAGCTTAACGGTGGTAGCTTTCTTT. Translated: CASSLTVVAFF. Full variable domain (outside the CDR3, taken from reference TRBV11-2 and TRBJ1-1): EAGVAQSPRYKIIEKRQSVAFWCNPISGHATLYWYQQILGQGPKLLIQFQNNGVVDDSQLPKDRFSAERLKGVDSTLKIQPAKLEDSAVYLCASSLTVVAFFGQGTRLTVV.